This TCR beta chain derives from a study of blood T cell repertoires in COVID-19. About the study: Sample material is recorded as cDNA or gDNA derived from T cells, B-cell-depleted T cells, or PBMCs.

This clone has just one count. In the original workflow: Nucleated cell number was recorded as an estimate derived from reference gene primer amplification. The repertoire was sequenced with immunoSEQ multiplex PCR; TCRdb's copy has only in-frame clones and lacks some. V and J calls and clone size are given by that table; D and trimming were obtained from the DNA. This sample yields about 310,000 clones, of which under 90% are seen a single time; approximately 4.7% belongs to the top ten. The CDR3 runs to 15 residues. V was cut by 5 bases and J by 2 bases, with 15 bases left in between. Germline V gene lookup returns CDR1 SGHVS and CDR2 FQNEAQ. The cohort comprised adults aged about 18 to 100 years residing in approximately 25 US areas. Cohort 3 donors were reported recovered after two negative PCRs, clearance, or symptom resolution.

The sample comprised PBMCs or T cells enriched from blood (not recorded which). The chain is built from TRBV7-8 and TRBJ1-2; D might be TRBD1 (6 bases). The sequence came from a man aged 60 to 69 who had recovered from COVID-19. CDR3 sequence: CASSPRGWGNYGYTF. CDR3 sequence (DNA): TGTGCCAGCAGCCCCAGGGGTTGGGGAAACTATGGCTACACCTTC.